The rows below give T cell receptor beta chains drawn from one sample of a study of blood T cell repertoires in COVID-19. Using immunoSEQ multiplex PCR, the repertoire was profiled, and TCRdb retains in-frame clones only, with some absent. The sample shows 140,000 to 150,000 clones, 88% of them seen only once. The sequenced sample consisted of peripheral blood. The receptors come from a man in his sixties with active or convalescent COVID-19. CDR3s include the opening cysteine and the closing phenylalanine or tryptophan. The D gene is left open where the match is weak. Clone size is not always given. Where it is, it says once, few, many or a class for expanded clones.

d_call	clone_size	v_call	j_call	cdr3_aa	cdr3_nt
TRBD1	once	TRBV30	TRBJ1-5	CAWSADRGAGQPQHF	TGTGCCTGGAGTGCGGACAGGGGGGCCGGTCAGCCCCAGCATTTT
NA	NA	TRBV21-1	TRBJ1-5	CASITGPNQPQHF	TGTGCCAGCATCACAGGGCCTAATCAGCCCCAGCATTTT
NA	NA	TRBV28	TRBJ1-5	CASRQTRPYSNQPQHF	TGTGCCAGCAGGCAGACTAGGCCCTACAGCAATCAGCCCCAGCATTTT
NA	NA	TRBV6-5	TRBJ2-7	CASRSPRGGYEQYF	TGTGCCAGCAGATCCCCCCGAGGGGGCTACGAGCAGTACTTC
TRBD1	NA	TRBV29-1	TRBJ1-1	CSGRQGGRSTEAFF	TGCAGCGGCCGACAGGGTGGAAGGTCCACTGAAGCTTTCTTT
TRBD1	NA	TRBV7-9	TRBJ2-7	CASSFGQADFYEQYF	TGTGCCAGCAGCTTCGGACAGGCCGACTTCTACGAGCAGTACTTC
TRBD1	NA	TRBV5-4	TRBJ2-3	CASSKQTGGSSTDTQYF	TGTGCCAGCAGCAAACAGACAGGGGGGTCTAGCACAGATACGCAGTATTTT
NA	NA	TRBV3-1/TRBV3-2	TRBJ2-7	CASTDTGNSYEQYF	TGTGCCAGCACAGATACAGGAAATTCCTACGAGCAGTACTTC
NA	NA	TRBV21-1	TRBJ2-3	CASSKGWIGRGTDTQYF	TGTGCCAGCAGCAAAGGGTGGATCGGGAGGGGCACAGATACGCAGTATTTT
TRBD1	NA	TRBV6-6	TRBJ1-1	CASSPRGTANTEAFF	TGTGCCAGCAGTCCCAGAGGGACAGCGAACACTGAAGCTTTCTTT
NA	NA	TRBV3-1/TRBV3-2	TRBJ1-3	CASSASVAGNTIYF	TGTGCCAGCAGCGCCAGTGTTGCTGGAAACACCATATATTTT
NA	NA	TRBV6-5	TRBJ1-2	CASSYFQGYGYTF	TGTGCCAGCAGTTACTTCCAGGGCTATGGCTACACCTTC
TRBD1	NA	TRBV11-2	TRBJ2-2	CASSWTGGRTGELFF	TGTGCCAGCAGCTGGACAGGGGGCCGGACCGGGGAGCTGTTTTTT
NA	NA	TRBV5-1	TRBJ2-1	CASSLAPSPGVHEQFF	TGCGCCAGCAGCTTGGCTCCTAGCCCAGGGGTCCATGAGCAGTTCTTC
TRBD1	once	TRBV11-2	TRBJ2-2	CASSFRGDSPTGELFF	TGTGCCAGCAGCTTCCGAGGGGACAGTCCCACCGGGGAGCTGTTTTTT